The 22 T cell receptor beta chains reported below all come from one sample, sequenced in a study of shared clonotypes between healthy human individuals. The data were produced by immunoSEQ multiplex PCR, yet TCRdb's version contains in-frame clones alone and is incomplete. The sample records roughly 2 million clones, approximately 94% being singletons. Sequenced: naive CD4+ T cells sorted from blood. Described subset: CD45RA+ positively selected. All receptors come from a young man in good health.

V gene TRBV6-4 combines with J gene TRBJ1-5, with a tentative D call TRBD1 (5 bases). Germline CDR1 and CDR2: MRHNA and SNTAGT. The V end lost 5 bases, the J end lost 5 bases, and 13 bases lay between the germline ends. CDR3 length equals 14 residues. CDR3 loop: CASSNRGRDQPQHF. CDR3 sequence (DNA): TGTGCCAGCAGTAATCGGGGGAGGGATCAGCCCCAGCATTTT.

V usage is TRBV10-3 and J usage is TRBJ1-5; possible D gene TRBD1, 5 bases. Trimming removed 10 bases from V and 11 bases from J, with 18 bases in between. CDR1 and CDR2 (germline): ENHRY, SYGVKD. The CDR3 covers 12 residues. CDR3 nucleotides: TGTGCCACCGGGACCGACCCGGGAGCCCAGCATTTT. Protein product: CATGTDPGAQHF.

The chain uses TRBV19 and TRBJ1-2; 10 bases are a match to TRBD1. The CDR3 is 11 residues long. Germline CDR1 is LNHDA and CDR2 is SQIVND (reference sequence). V shed 6 bases, J shed 8 bases, and the junction held 0 bases outside the gene matches. In DNA, the CDR3 is TGTGCCAGTAGGACAGGGGGCGGCTACACCTTC. Its protein product is CASRTGGGYTF.

The chain recombines TRBV7-2 with TRBJ2-3; D is uncertain. CDR3 size: 15 residues. Trimming shortened V by 2 bases and J by 6 bases, and 15 bases separated the two germline ends. Germline assignment: CDR1 SGHTA and CDR2 FQGNSA. In DNA form, the CDR3 reads TGTGCCAGCAGCTTACGGCGTAGAGCGTGGGATACGCAGTATTTT. Encoded protein: CASSLRRRAWDTQYF.

This clone was observed a handful of times. The chain is built from TRBV5-4 and TRBJ1-6; 7 bases match TRBD1. The CDR3 spans 15 residues. The junction had 8 bases not matched to a gene; V was cut back by 0 bases and J by 11 bases. Germline V gene data show CDR1 as SGHNT and CDR2 as YYREEE (reference sequence). The CDR3: CASSLEGQPSAPLHF. CDR3 nucleotide sequence: TGTGCCAGCAGCTTGGAGGGACAGCCATCCGCACCCCTCCACTTT.

The chain has TRBV7-9 and TRBJ2-2; D uncertain. Germline CDR1 reads SEHNR; CDR2 reads FQNEAQ (reference sequence). CDR3 length: 17 amino acids. The germline V and J ends were trimmed by 3 bases and 8 bases, with 22 bases remaining between them. CDR3: CASSFADNRVSGGELFF. In DNA form, the CDR3 reads TGTGCCAGCAGCTTCGCCGATAATCGGGTTTCAGGAGGGGAGCTGTTTTTT.

The CDR3 sequence: CASNSMLDTQYF. In DNA, the CDR3 is TGTGCCAGCAACTCAATGTTGGATACGCAGTATTTT. J is TRBJ2-3 and V is TRBV5-6, with D hard to call. Per the germline V gene, CDR1 is SGHDT and CDR2 is YYEEEE. The CDR3 consists of 12 residues. Trimming removed 6 bases from V and 6 bases from J, with 11 bases in between.

The chain carries TRBV28 and TRBJ1-2, with D possibly matching TRBD1 (5 bases). The CDR3 spans 13 residues. V lost 1 base, J lost 4 bases, and 7 bases lay in between. Germline V gene sequence: CDR1 MDHEN, CDR2 SYDVKM. The CDR3 is CASSLLTVYGYTF. The CDR3 coding sequence is TGTGCCAGCAGTTTATTGACAGTCTATGGCTACACCTTC.

The chain combines TRBV25-1 with TRBJ1-1; 7 nucleotides line up with TRBD1. The CDR3 runs to 14 residues. CDR1 and CDR2 (germline): MGHDK, SYGVNS. Trimming took 4 bases from V and 3 from J; bases not matched to a gene: 5. The CDR3 spells CASSATGTDTEAFF. Here the CDR3 DNA reads TGTGCCAGCAGTGCGACAGGGACGGACACTGAAGCTTTCTTT. Complete variable domain (other parts from reference TRBV25-1 and TRBJ1-1): EADIYQTPRYLVIGTGKKITLECSQTMGHDKMYWYQQDPGMELHLIHYSYGVNSTEKGDLSSESTVSRIRTEHFPLTLESARPSHTSQYLCASSATGTDTEAFFGQGTRLTVV.

CDR3 DNA: TGCGCCAGCAGCCAAGACCCCGGAAAGTCCGCTAACTATGGCTACACCTTC. It translates to CASSQDPGKSANYGYTF. The rearrangement uses TRBV4-1 and TRBJ1-2, with D hard to call. CDR1 and CDR2 (germline): MGHRA, YSYEKL. Trimming shortened V by 0 bases and J by 0 bases, and 14 bases separated the two germline ends. CDR3 length: 17 amino acids.

As for this clone: The identical CDR3 is also encoded by other nucleotide sequences in the sample. V gene TRBV5-6 combines with J gene TRBJ1-1; perhaps TRBD1 as D (5 bases). The CDR3 is made up of 15 amino acids. V was cut by 0 bases and J by 1 base, with 10 bases left in between. CDR1 SGHDT and CDR2 YYEEEE come from the germline V gene. CDR3 amino acids: CASSLVQGRNTEAFF. The DNA of the CDR3 is TGTGCCAGCAGCTTGGTGCAGGGTAGGAACACTGAAGCTTTCTTT.

The chain joins TRBV2 to TRBJ1-3; 9 bases align to TRBD1. From germline, CDR1 is SNHLY and CDR2 FYNNEI. The V segment lost 1 base and the J segment 0 bases; nucleotides outside the gene matches: 4. CDR3 length: 17 amino acids. The CDR3 loop is CASSEGGTGNSGNTIYF. CDR3 DNA sequence: TGTGCCAGCAGTGAAGGTGGGACAGGGAACTCTGGAAACACCATATATTTT.

The chain links TRBV1 to TRBJ1-5; TRBD1 is the table's D call and was not checked against the DNA. TRBV1 is a pseudogene locus. This CDR3 comprises 16 residues. The CDR3 spells CTSSQQGQGPNQPQHF. CDR3 coding DNA: TGCACCAGCAGCCAGCAGGGACAGGGTCCGAATCAGCCCCAGCATTTT.

The rearrangement uses TRBV4-1 and TRBJ1-2; TRBD1 might be the D (6 bases). This CDR3 is 15 amino acids long. Germline V gene sequence: CDR1 MGHRA, CDR2 YSYEKL. V lost 6 bases, J lost 4 bases, and 18 bases lay in between. The CDR3 loop is CASSPTGPIIYGYTF. Written as DNA, the CDR3 is TGCGCCAGCAGTCCGACAGGACCCATTATCTATGGCTACACCTTC.

DNA for the CDR3: TGTGCCAGTAGTATAGCCCAGGGATTGGGTGAAGCTTTCTTT. Its protein product is CASSIAQGLGEAFF. The chain employs TRBV19 and TRBJ1-1, with a weak D call TRBD1 (5 bases). Between the trimmed V and J ends, which lost 1 base and 7 bases, there was a span of 13 bases. The CDR3 runs to 14 residues. Per the germline V gene, CDR1 is LNHDA and CDR2 is SQIVND (reference sequence).

The chain is built from TRBV6-5 and TRBJ2-7; TRBD2 matches 7 bases. V lost 6 bases to trimming and J lost 4 bases; unmatched junction nucleotides: 9. CDR3 length: 14 residues. CDR1 and CDR2 (germline): MNHEY, SVGAGI. The CDR3 DNA reads TGTGCCAGCAGGGATTCCGGGAGGAATTACGAGCAGTACTTC. This sequence encodes CASRDSGRNYEQYF.

This chain joins TRBV10-3 and TRBJ2-2; tentatively, D is TRBD1 (5 bases). The CDR3 spans 17 residues. Looked up from germline, CDR1 is ENHRY and CDR2 is SYGVKD. Trimming stripped 0 bases from V and 0 bases from J, with 11 bases between. The CDR3 nucleotides are TGTGCCATCAGTGAGTCGATGTCAGGGACGAACACCGGGGAGCTGTTTTTT. Amino acids: CAISESMSGTNTGELFF.

This rearrangement joins TRBV10-3 to TRBJ2-7, with D perhaps matching TRBD1 or TRBD2 (5 bases each). This CDR3 has 15 amino acids. Trimming removed 4 bases from V and 4 bases from J, with 17 bases in between. CDR1 ENHRY and CDR2 SYGVKD come from the germline V gene. The CDR3 DNA reads TGTGCCATCAGTGGAGGGGTACCTCTCTCTTACGAGCAGTACTTC. It encodes CAISGGVPLSYEQYF.

The chain has TRBV6-1 and TRBJ2-7; D may be TRBD2 (5 bases). V dropped 5 bases and J dropped 3 bases, with 8 bases sitting between them. Per the germline V gene, CDR1 is MNHNS and CDR2 is SASEGT. The CDR3 spans 12 residues. The CDR3 DNA is TGTGCCAGCAGTTCCGGGGTCTACGAGCAGTACTTC. Translation: CASSSGVYEQYF.

The chain recombines TRBV7-2 with TRBJ2-1; the match to TRBD1 covers 8 bases. Germline CDR1 reads SGHTA; CDR2 reads FQGNSA. This CDR3 region has 17 residues. V shed 5 bases and J 0 bases; nucleotides not matched to a gene: 9. CDR3 sequence (DNA): TGTGCCAGCAGCGTCCAATCCGGGACAGGCTCCTACAATGAGCAGTTCTTC. Translating it yields CASSVQSGTGSYNEQFF.

This clone appeared a single time. The chain combines TRBV25-1 with TRBJ1-1; D might be TRBD1 (6 bases). The ends were cut back, 6 bases at V and 1 base at J, with 12 bases in the middle. Germline CDR1 reads MGHDK; CDR2 reads SYGVNS. The CDR3 consists of 14 residues. The CDR3 loop reads CASSEGGRNTEAFF. CDR3 DNA: TGTGCCAGCAGCGAGGGGGGCCGGAACACTGAAGCTTTCTTT.

The chain uses TRBV7-2 and TRBJ1-3; D is unclear. The CDR3 spans 14 residues. V was pared by 4 bases and J by 4 bases, with 11 bases between. Germline values: CDR1 SGHTA, CDR2 FQGNSA. The CDR3 nucleotides read TGTGCCAGCAGCTCGGGCCTAGCGGGAAACACCATATATTTT. This gives the protein CASSSGLAGNTIYF. Drawing the rest from reference TRBV7-2 and TRBJ1-3, the complete variable domain is GAGVSQSPSNKVTEKGKDVELRCDPISGHTALYWYRQSLGQGLEFLIYFQGNSAPDKSGLPSDRFSAERTGGSVSTLTIQRTQQEDSAVYLCASSSGLAGNTIYFGEGSWLTVV.